The text below deals with one TCR beta chain. The clone's antigen remains unknown. Base qualities are not provided; no much larger clone lies one nucleotide away. TCRbeta CDR3 regions were amplified from genomic DNA by means of the immunoSEQ Assay, a bias-controlled multiplex PCR. The original methods were these. Nucleated cell counts per sample were estimated from amplification of reference gene primers within the assay. To quantify the absolute abundance of each unique TCRbeta CDR3 rearrangement, sequence reads were collapsed and filtered. Productive Simpson clonality was computed per sample as the square root of Simpson's diversity index over productive rearrangements. TCRdb retrieved this table from immuneACCESS and kept in-frame rearrangements only. Not all clones are present; in checked studies, unresolved V genes account for under half, and no reason is known for the remainder. V, J and clone size were drawn from that table, and D and trimming were deduced from the DNA. The sample records roughly 200,000 clones, 83% of which are singletons. The ten top clones hold roughly 1.2% of the sample.

The sample belongs to a study of blood T cell repertoires in COVID-19 (dated by TCRdb to about 2020). As for the study more broadly: Collaborator samples came from the United States, Italy and Spain and covered acute and convalescent phases of COVID-19. The prospective study material was composed of cDNA or gDNA derived from T cells, B-cell-depleted T cells, or PBMCs. Subjects who had been exposed to COVID-19, were actively infected with it, or had recovered from it provided the deeply sampled blood TCRbeta repertoires that made up the dataset. The repertoires were released in a freely available public database intended as a resource for research on the immune response to SARS-CoV-2. The samples were drawn from the first 160 participants of the ongoing ImmuneRACE study and from over 950 subjects provided by 6 global collaborators. A de-identified subject ID, COVID-19 status, age in years and sex were almost always included in the sample metadata. Where available, HLA class I and class II types were obtained from metadata supplied by the sample provider rather than from assay-based typing.

Here is what the overall study found, with its caveats: Clinical and demographic metadata were provided uncurated, with the amount varying by source and participant.

Reading from cysteine to phenylalanine, the CDR3 counts 13 amino acids. Solely the CDR3 DNA is kept, with 39 bases framed from the first base. The junction shows trimming of 4 bases on V and 2 bases on J, plus 8 bases between the germline ends. The germline V gene sets CDR1 to KGHSH and CDR2 to LQKENI. At one collaborating source in Seattle, patients were enrolled during active infection and were followed longitudinally through the course of disease. Each collaborating institution followed its own protocols to collect whole blood in K2EDTA tubes. For TCRbeta analysis, collaborators shipped samples as frozen whole blood, isolated PBMCs, or DNA extracted from either of those sample types.

The origin of this receptor is a woman younger than 45 with COVID-19, enrolled during active disease. The sequence is built from TRBV18 and TRBJ2-5; TRBD2 is perhaps the D gene, given 5 matching bases. The specimen was peripheral blood. This receptor has the CDR3 CASSLPGQETQYF. The DNA is as follows: TGTGCCAGCTCACTGCCGGGACAAGAGACCCAGTACTTC.